The clone carrying this T cell receptor (beta chain) was counted ten times or more. What it binds is unknown. This sample stems from a study of prognosis after radiotherapy for stage I lung cancer. In the study overall: Stage I non-small cell lung cancer patients were enrolled in Nanjing, China. This enrollment took place between 2018 and early 2019.

Genomic DNA was the source, and TCR beta CDR3 was amplified from it by two-round multiplex PCR. For every TRBV and TRBJ gene, a specific primer was used in first-round PCR. Each CDR3 protein is one row after TCRdb ran MiXCR on the multiplex PCR reads. This table holds about 14,000 distinct CDR3 sequences, approximately 31% found once. V shed 8 bases and J shed 7 bases, with 14 bases lying between them. In germline, CDR1 is SNHLY, CDR2 FYNNEI. The CDR3 loop spans 12 amino acids. General observations from the study: Post-therapy Shannon entropy was lower in patients developing distant metastases following stereotactic body radiation therapy.

Sequencing used PBMCs, obtained before or after stereotactic body radiation therapy (not recorded which). This TCR was recovered from a donor over 45 with non-small cell lung cancer. The chain has TRBV2 and TRBJ1-2; the D gene is possibly TRBD1 (6 bases). The CDR3 here is CASEGGTVGYTF. The DNA of the CDR3 is TGTGCCAGCGAGGGGGGGACCGTTGGCTACACCTTC.